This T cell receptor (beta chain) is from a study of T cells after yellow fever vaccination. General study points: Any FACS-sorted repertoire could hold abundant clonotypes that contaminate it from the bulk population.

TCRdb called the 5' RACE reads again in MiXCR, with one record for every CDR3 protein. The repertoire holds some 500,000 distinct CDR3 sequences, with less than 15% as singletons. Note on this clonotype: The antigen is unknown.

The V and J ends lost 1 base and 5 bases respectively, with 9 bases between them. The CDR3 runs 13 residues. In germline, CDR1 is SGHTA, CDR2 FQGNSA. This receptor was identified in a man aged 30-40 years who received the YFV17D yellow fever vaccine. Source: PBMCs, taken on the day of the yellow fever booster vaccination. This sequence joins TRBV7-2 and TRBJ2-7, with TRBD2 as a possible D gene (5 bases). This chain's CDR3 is CASSLVSGNEQYF. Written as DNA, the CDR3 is TGTGCCAGCAGCTTAGTTTCGGGAAACGAGCAGTACTTC.